These 23 T cell receptor beta chains were all obtained from the same sample, sequenced in a study of blood T cell repertoires in COVID-19. The protocol was immunoSEQ multiplex PCR, while the TCRdb copy is restricted to in-frame clones and leaves out a portion. The sample includes roughly 250,000 clones, around 80% of them seen just once. The sequenced sample consisted of peripheral blood. The source of these receptors is a man aged 35 to 55 with active or convalescent COVID-19.

This chain connects TRBV19 to TRBJ2-4; perhaps TRBD1 as D (6 bases). The germline CDR1 and CDR2 sequences are LNHDA and SQIVND (reference sequence). With 7 bases removed from V and 0 bases from J, the gap between germline ends came to 16 bases. The CDR3 length is 16 residues. The CDR3 region has the DNA TGTGCCAGTATGACAGGATCCCCCTTAGCCAAAAACATTCAGTACTTC. Protein: CASMTGSPLAKNIQYF.

The chain employs TRBV5-6 and TRBJ1-1; D is unclear. V lost 4 bases and J lost 8, with 18 bases in between. CDR1 is SGHDT, CDR2 YYEEEE, per germline. The CDR3 has 14 residues. The CDR3 sequence is CASSSRQAHSEAFF. The CDR3 nucleotides read TGTGCCAGCAGCAGCCGACAAGCTCACTCGGAAGCTTTCTTT.

The V gene is TRBV5-6, the J gene TRBJ2-3, with TRBD2 matching over 8 bases. CDR1 is SGHDT and CDR2 is YYEEEE in the germline V gene. V shed 7 bases and J 5 bases; nucleotides not matched to a gene: 15. This CDR3 is built from 16 residues. CDR3 region: CASFRTAGGIGDTQYF. DNA of the CDR3: TGTGCCAGCTTCCGTACGGCGGGAGGTATCGGAGATACGCAGTATTTT.

The chain joins TRBV30 to TRBJ1-1; 8 bases fit TRBD1. This CDR3 spans 10 amino acids. CDR1 is GTSNPN and CDR2 is SVGIG in the germline V gene (reference sequence). V lost 5 bases to trimming and J lost 10 bases; unmatched junction nucleotides: 3. CDR3 sequence: CAWEDRGAFF. CDR3 in DNA: TGTGCCTGGGAAGACAGGGGAGCTTTCTTT.

The gene calls are TRBV18 and TRBJ2-1; 7 bases map to TRBD2. This CDR3 contains 18 residues. CDR1 KGHSH and CDR2 LQKENI come from the germline V gene. V dropped 3 bases and J dropped 4; count of bases not matched to a gene: 15. CDR3 sequence reads: CASSPLAGEASPYNEQFF. The CDR3 DNA is TGTGCCAGCTCACCGCTGGCGGGAGAGGCTTCCCCTTACAATGAGCAGTTCTTC.

V and J are TRBV12-5 and TRBJ2-3; 8 bases agree with TRBD1. CDR3 length: 14 amino acids. V lost 5 bases to trimming and J lost 6 bases; unmatched junction nucleotides: 7. The germline V gene has CDR1 LGHNT and CDR2 FRNRAP. The CDR3 DNA reads TGTGCTAGTGGTGAGAGACAGGGGTTTGATACGCAGTATTTT. Its translation: CASGERQGFDTQYF.

This chain links TRBV7-3 with TRBJ2-7; possibly TRBD2 for D (5 bases). Germline V gives CDR1 SGHTA, CDR2 FQGTGA. The CDR3 has 14 amino acids. V lost 4 bases and J lost 0, with 10 bases in between. The chain's CDR3 is CASSSGVVSYEQYF. The CDR3 nucleotides read TGTGCCAGCAGCTCCGGGGTCGTCTCCTACGAGCAGTACTTC.

The chain has TRBV7-2 and TRBJ2-1; the match to TRBD2 covers 8 bases. After removal of 4 bases from V and 8 bases from J, the junction contained 10 bases not matched to a gene. Germline CDR1 is SGHTA and CDR2 is FQGNSA. The length of the CDR3 is 15 residues. Here the CDR3 reads CASSSSGTSVHEQFF. The CDR3 DNA reads as TGTGCCAGCAGCTCCAGCGGGACTAGTGTCCATGAGCAGTTCTTC. Full variable domain (remainder filled in from reference TRBV7-2 and TRBJ2-1): GAGVSQSPSNKVTEKGKDVELRCDPISGHTALYWYRQSLGQGLEFLIYFQGNSAPDKSGLPSDRFSAERTGGSVSTLTIQRTQQEDSAVYLCASSSSGTSVHEQFFGPGTRLTVL.

CDR3 in amino acids: CASSLAGRGASETQYF. The CDR3, as DNA: TGTGCCAGCAGCTTGGCCGGTCGCGGGGCGTCAGAGACCCAGTACTTC. The rearrangement uses TRBV5-6 and TRBJ2-5, with D tentatively TRBD2 (6 bases). Germline CDR1 and CDR2: SGHDT and YYEEEE. The CDR3 has 16 residues. Trimming left V 0 bases short and J 4 bases short, with 16 bases between.

The chain uses TRBV10-2 and TRBJ2-7, with 11 bases matching TRBD2. CDR1 and CDR2 from the germline V gene are WSHSY and SAAADI. This CDR3 has 16 residues. V was clipped by 5 bases and J by 3 bases; unmatched bases: 9. The CDR3 DNA follows: TGCGCCAGCAGTATACAATGGACTAGCGGGTACTACGAGCAGTACTTC. Translated: CASSIQWTSGYYEQYF.

This chain uses TRBV30 with TRBJ1-4, with 9 bases that match TRBD1. Trimming took 6 bases from V and 8 from J; bases not matched to a gene: 7. The germline V gene encodes CDR1 GTSNPN and CDR2 SVGIG (reference sequence). This CDR3 contains 13 residues. The CDR3 DNA follows: TGTGCCTGTGCGACAGGGGGATTAGAAAAACTGTTTTTT. It codes for CACATGGLEKLFF.

This clone was seen more than once but under ten times. This chain joins TRBV30 and TRBJ1-6; the D gene is possibly TRBD1 (5 bases). CDR1 GTSNPN and CDR2 SVGIG come from the germline V gene (reference sequence). The CDR3 is made up of 14 amino acids. Trimming left V 4 bases short and J 7 bases short, with 14 bases between. The CDR3 nucleotides read TGTGCCTGGACGTCCCGTCAGGGCAATTCACCCCTCCACTTT. Encoded protein: CAWTSRQGNSPLHF. The variable domain in full, with the rest retrieved from reference TRBV30 and TRBJ1-6, is SQTIHQWPATLVQPVGSPLSLECTVEGTSNPNLYWYRQAAGRGLQLLFYSVGIGQISSEVPQNLSASRPQDRQFILSSKKLLLSDSGFYLCAWTSRQGNSPLHFGNGTRLTVT.

The chain uses TRBV12-3 or TRBV12-4 and TRBJ2-7, with TRBD1 matching over 7 bases. The CDR3 totals 13 residues. V was clipped by 1 base and J by 7 bases; unmatched bases: 4. The DNA of the CDR3 is TGTGCCAGCAGTTTAGGCCGGACAGGAGAGCAGTACTTC. Translated: CASSLGRTGEQYF.

The chain recombines TRBV6-1 with TRBJ1-4; TRBD1 is a possible D gene (5 bases). CDR1 is MNHNS and CDR2 is SASEGT in the germline V gene. V was shortened by 2 bases and J by 4 bases, with 11 bases between the two germline ends. The CDR3 is 15 residues long. The CDR3 loop reads CASSEQGRYNEKLFF. Here the CDR3 DNA reads TGTGCCAGCAGTGAACAGGGCAGATATAATGAAAAACTGTTTTTT.

The V gene is TRBV9, the J gene TRBJ1-2, with 7 bases matching TRBD1. With V trimmed by 0 bases and J by 3 bases, 5 bases remained unmatched. This CDR3 contains 15 residues. Per germline, CDR1 SGDLS and CDR2 YYNGEE. The CDR3 spells CASSVDSGGHYGYTF. CDR3 bases: TGTGCCAGCAGCGTAGACTCAGGGGGACACTATGGCTACACCTTC.

This sequence joins TRBV19 and TRBJ2-7, with a weak D call TRBD2 (6 bases). Germline CDR1 and CDR2: LNHDA and SQIVND (reference sequence). CDR3 size: 15 residues. Trimming took off 5 bases at V and 7 bases at J, with 21 bases between the two ends. CDR3 region: CASSSRRDSTSEQYF. As DNA, the CDR3 is TGTGCCAGTAGTTCTCGCCGGGACTCCACTTCGGAGCAGTACTTC.

This clone was found a few times. The chain is built from TRBV18 and TRBJ1-2, with a weak D call TRBD1 (5 bases). Germline V gene data show CDR1 as KGHSH and CDR2 as LQKENI. The CDR3 is made up of 16 amino acids. Trimming removed 4 bases from V and 2 bases from J, with 17 bases in between. CDR3 loop: CASSRPGGEANYGYTF. DNA for the CDR3: TGTGCCAGCTCACGTCCGGGGGGGGAAGCCAACTATGGCTACACCTTC.

CDR3 DNA: TGTGCCAGCAGCGTCACTCATTGGCGGGGGAGCACAGATACGCAGTATTTT. Translating gives CASSVTHWRGSTDTQYF. This chain joins TRBV9 and TRBJ2-3; the match to TRBD2 covers 7 bases. CDR1 and CDR2 from the germline V gene are SGDLS and YYNGEE. CDR3 size: 17 residues. The V gene end was trimmed by 2 bases and the J gene end by 0 bases; junction bases not matched to a gene: 9.

The chain has TRBV10-1 and TRBJ2-2; 9 nucleotides agree with TRBD2. Germline V gives CDR1 WNHNN, CDR2 SYGVQD (reference sequence). The CDR3 spans 16 residues. The junction had 7 bases not matched to a gene; V was cut back by 2 bases and J by 6 bases. CDR3 region: CASSEKVAGAPGELFF. CDR3 coding DNA: TGCGCCAGCAGTGAGAAGGTAGCGGGAGCCCCCGGGGAGCTGTTTTTT.

The chain employs TRBV7-2 and TRBJ2-1; D is unclear. Trimming shortened V by 2 bases and J by 3 bases, and 20 bases separated the two germline ends. Germline CDR1 SGHTA, CDR2 FQGNSA. There are 18 residues in the CDR3. CDR3 coding DNA: TGTGCCAGCAGCTTAAGTGAGCTGCGGCTCCAATACTACAATGAGCAGTTCTTC. Translation gives CASSLSELRLQYYNEQFF. The variable domain in full, completed from reference TRBV7-2 and TRBJ2-1, reads GAGVSQSPSNKVTEKGKDVELRCDPISGHTALYWYRQSLGQGLEFLIYFQGNSAPDKSGLPSDRFSAERTGGSVSTLTIQRTQQEDSAVYLCASSLSELRLQYYNEQFFGPGTRLTVL.

The genes are TRBV19 and TRBJ1-5; D perhaps matches TRBD1 (6 bases). Germline values: CDR1 LNHDA, CDR2 SQIVND (reference sequence). V lost 4 bases to trimming and J lost 0 bases, with 7 bases between them. The CDR3 contains 14 residues. The chain's CDR3 is CASSRTVSNQPQHF. For the CDR3, the DNA is TGTGCCAGTAGTAGGACAGTTAGCAATCAGCCCCAGCATTTT.

V is TRBV7-2 and J is TRBJ1-5, with D perhaps matching TRBD1 (6 bases). The CDR3 length is 15 residues. V gave up 1 base and J gave up 6 bases, with 13 bases separating them. Per germline, CDR1 SGHTA and CDR2 FQGNSA. The CDR3 DNA is TGTGCCAGCAGCTTAGGAAGGGGGAAGGGTCAGCCCCAGCATTTT. Protein sequence: CASSLGRGKGQPQHF. The entire variable domain, with the rest obtained from reference TRBV7-2 and TRBJ1-5, is as follows: GAGVSQSPSNKVTEKGKDVELRCDPISGHTALYWYRQSLGQGLEFLIYFQGNSAPDKSGLPSDRFSAERTGGSVSTLTIQRTQQEDSAVYLCASSLGRGKGQPQHFGDGTRLSIL.

J is TRBJ2-7 and V is TRBV18; 16 bases are shared with TRBD2. The CDR3 totals 17 residues. V dropped 0 bases and J dropped 4; count of bases not matched to a gene: 3. In germline, CDR1 is KGHSH, CDR2 LQKENI. In DNA, the CDR3 is TGTGCCAGCTCACCACCGTTGGGACTAGCGGGAGGGTACGAGCAGTACTTC. It specifies CASSPPLGLAGGYEQYF.